One sample yielded the 19 T cell receptor beta chains listed below, sequenced in a study of T cells in Graves' hyperthyroidism and ophthalmopathy. There were TCR beta CDR3 regions amplified from RNA transcripts. During a first-round RT-PCR of the TCR CDR3, the HTBI primer set was used. A single record per CDR3 protein comes from TCRdb applying MiXCR to the multiplex PCR reads. The sample consists of 600,000 or so distinct CDR3 sequences, 15% to 20% of them appearing once. Sequenced material: blood. These receptors were collected from a woman in her twenties or thirties with Graves' hyperthyroidism.

This clonotype occurred many times. The rearrangement links TRBV7-8 to TRBJ2-5; the D is unclear. The CDR3 loop spans 14 amino acids. Germline CDR1 is SGHVS and CDR2 is FQNEAQ. The ends were cut back, 1 base at V and 1 base at J, with 7 bases in the middle. The CDR3 here is CASSLGALQETQYF. As DNA, the CDR3 is TGTGCCAGCAGCTTAGGGGCTCTCCAAGAGACCCAGTACTTC.

V usage is TRBV3-1 and J usage is TRBJ2-7; 10 nucleotides agree with TRBD2. The CDR3 extends over 16 amino acids. Germline V CDR1 and CDR2: LGHDT, YNNKEL (reference sequence). The trim removed 1 base at V and 1 base at J, leaving 4 bases unmatched. The CDR3 DNA reads TGTGCCAGCAGCCAAGTGGCTAGCGGGAGTTCCTACGAGCAGTACTTC. This codes for CASSQVASGSSYEQYF.

The table lists this clonotype with a few counts. The V and J genes are TRBV29-1 and TRBJ2-7, with TRBD2 identical over 9 bases. The CDR3 runs to 16 residues. V lost 4 bases, J lost 1 base, and 11 bases stayed unmatched. CDR1 and CDR2 (germline): SQVTM, ANQGSEA. CDR3 sequence (DNA): TGCAGCGTTGGGGGGTTAGGCGGGAGGGCTTCCTACGAGCAGTACTTC. Translated, it gives CSVGGLGGRASYEQYF.

This clonotype was recorded a few times. V is TRBV20-1 and J is TRBJ1-3; 8 nucleotides agree with TRBD1. Unmatched junction bases numbered 19, after V lost 6 bases and J lost 3 bases. CDR1 is DFQATT, CDR2 SNEGSKA, per germline (reference sequence). This CDR3 spans 18 amino acids. Written as DNA, the CDR3 is TGCAGTGCGGGGGACAGGTTGGATCCGGAGACCCTTGGAAACACCATATATTTT. Translating it yields CSAGDRLDPETLGNTIYF.

The J gene is TRBJ1-2, the V gene TRBV5-6; D not certain. This CDR3 has 16 residues. The germline gives CDR1 SGHDT, CDR2 YYEEEE. Trimming shortened V by 0 bases and J by 8 bases, and 20 bases separated the two germline ends. CDR3 DNA sequence: TGTGCCAGCAGCTTGGGAAGCGCAGCCGCCACGGGCGGCTACACCTTC. This translates into CASSLGSAAATGGYTF.

This rearrangement joins TRBV5-1 to TRBJ2-3; 13 bases match TRBD2. Germline values: CDR1 SGHRS, CDR2 YFSETQ. The CDR3 runs 17 residues. The V and J ends lost 4 bases and 4 bases, in that order; junction bases with no gene match: 9. CDR3 nucleotide sequence: TGCGCCAGCAGCCTAGGACTAGCGGGAGCCGGCGCAGATACGCAGTATTTT. This codes for CASSLGLAGAGADTQYF.

The chain is built from TRBV11-2 and TRBJ2-2, with D perhaps matching TRBD1 or TRBD2 (5 bases each). The CDR3 is 18 amino acids. The V and J ends lost 4 bases and 0 bases respectively, with 18 bases between them. The germline V gene encodes CDR1 SGHAT and CDR2 FQNNGV. The CDR3 reads CASSSLGVNTPNTGELFF. As DNA, the CDR3 is TGTGCCAGCAGCTCCCTGGGGGTGAACACCCCGAACACCGGGGAGCTGTTTTTT.

This clonotype was picked up a small number of times. The rearrangement joins TRBV20-1 to TRBJ1-3, with 10 nucleotides matching TRBD1. Germline CDR1 DFQATT, CDR2 SNEGSKA (reference sequence). J lost 0 bases, V lost 6 bases, and 11 bases had no gene match. The CDR3 consists of 17 residues. CDR3 sequence: CSAGQGVIGSSGNTIYF. CDR3 nucleotides: TGCAGTGCCGGACAGGGGGTAATAGGGAGCTCTGGAAACACCATATATTTT.

This clonotype was seen ten or more times. V is TRBV12-3 or TRBV12-4 and J is TRBJ2-1; TRBD2 agrees at 8 bases. V shed 7 bases and J 1 base; nucleotides not matched to a gene: 12. This CDR3 comprises 17 residues. The CDR3 sequence is CASTYKAGVVSYNEQFF. The CDR3 DNA reads TGTGCCAGCACCTACAAAGCGGGAGTAGTTTCCTACAATGAGCAGTTCTTC.

This clonotype was counted ten times or more. The rearrangement links TRBV10-3 to TRBJ2-5; D is perhaps TRBD1 (6 bases). The germline gives CDR1 ENHRY, CDR2 SYGVKD. V lost 2 bases and J lost 4, with 8 bases in between. The CDR3 loop spans 13 amino acids. The CDR3 nucleotides read TGTGCCATCAGTGAGAAGGACAGAGAGACCCAGTACTTC. It encodes CAISEKDRETQYF.

Of note for this clonotype: A much larger clone lies one base from this, so it may be a read error. In DNA, the CDR3 is TGCAGTACTAGGGGTCCGCGGGAGACCCAGTACTTC. This sequence encodes CSTRGPRETQYF. The V and J genes are TRBV20-1 and TRBJ2-5; the D call may be TRBD1 or TRBD2 (5 bases each). The CDR3 has 12 residues. From germline, CDR1 is DFQATT and CDR2 SNEGSKA (reference sequence).

This clonotype appeared many times. The CDR3 coding sequence is TGCAGTGCTGGTCGAGCGGGAGTGGGGAATGAGCAGTTCTTC. This encodes CSAGRAGVGNEQFF. The chain joins TRBV20-1 to TRBJ2-1; 8 nucleotides match TRBD2. CDR1 DFQATT and CDR2 SNEGSKA come from the germline V gene (reference sequence). With V trimmed by 5 bases and J by 7 bases, 10 bases remained unmatched. This CDR3 comprises 14 residues.

As concerns this clonotype: A much larger clone differs by one base, so this may be a read error. As DNA, the CDR3 is TGTGACTGGAGCGGACTAGCGGGAATGAACACCGGGGAGCTGTTTTTT. Translation gives CDWSGLAGMNTGELFF. The chain joins TRBV30 to TRBJ2-2, with 12 bases that match TRBD2. This CDR3 spans 16 amino acids. Germline-derived CDR1 and CDR2 are GTSNPN and SVGIG (reference sequence).

This clonotype was seen at least ten times. The junction departs from the called germline gene at one end, perhaps through a read error. V and J are TRBV11-2 and TRBJ2-7; weak D call: TRBD1 (6 bases). This CDR3 contains 13 residues. Germline CDR1 is SGHAT and CDR2 is FQNNGV. The CDR3 nucleotides are TGTGCCCGCAGCGAGGACAGAACCTACGAGCAGTACTTC. Its protein product is CARSEDRTYEQYF.

The chain is built from TRBV28 and TRBJ2-5; D is perhaps TRBD1 (6 bases). CDR1 MDHEN and CDR2 SYDVKM come from the germline V gene. Trimming pared 7 bases from V and 4 bases from J, leaving 16 bases between. This CDR3 spans 14 amino acids. The CDR3 coding sequence is TGTGCCAGCAACAACAGGGTTGTGGGAGAGACCCAGTACTTC. This codes for CASNNRVVGETQYF.

This clonotype has at least ten counts. At one of its ends the junction is not consistent with the germline gene, which may arise from a read error. The chain combines TRBV12-3 or TRBV12-4 with TRBJ1-1, with a weak D call TRBD1 (6 bases). This CDR3 contains 11 residues. The CDR3 region is CASSLGGEAFF. CDR3 bases: TGTGCCAGCAGCTTAGGGGGGGAAGCTTTCTTT.

This sequence joins TRBV4-1 and TRBJ2-1, with 8 nucleotides matching TRBD2. CDR3 length equals 18 residues. V shed 2 bases, J shed 5 bases, and the junction held 14 bases outside the gene matches. Germline loops: CDR1 MGHRA, CDR2 YSYEKL. The CDR3 loop is CASSQREEAGDLNNEQFF. CDR3 bases: TGCGCCAGCAGCCAACGCGAGGAAGCGGGAGACTTAAACAATGAGCAGTTCTTC.

This clonotype came up many times. The J gene is TRBJ1-3, the V gene TRBV6-5; D is possibly TRBD1 (5 bases). The CDR3 runs 14 residues. V lost 2 bases and J lost 2, with 7 bases in between. Looked up from germline, CDR1 is MNHEY and CDR2 is SVGAGI. CDR3 residues: CASSYEGTGNTIYF. CDR3 coding DNA: TGTGCCAGCAGTTACGAGGGGACTGGAAACACCATATATTTT.

This clonotype was recorded at least ten times. The chain links TRBV20-1 to TRBJ2-5; 7 bases are a match to TRBD2. The CDR3 totals 16 residues. Germline trimming cut 0 bases from V and 4 bases from J; bases unmatched to any gene: 11. The germline CDR1 and CDR2 sequences are DFQATT and SNEGSKA (reference sequence). The CDR3 sequence is CSARDYRLAVVETQYF. CDR3 coding DNA: TGCAGTGCTAGAGATTACCGCCTAGCGGTGGTAGAGACCCAGTACTTC.